A single sample is the source of the 4 T cell receptor beta chains below, sequenced in a study of control samples from healthy donors and cancer patients. Clones were sequenced by immunoSEQ multiplex PCR, and TCRdb holds only the in-frame ones, with some missing. The sample lists roughly 130,000 clones, 90% occurring once. Specimen: blood. The receptors here all came from a man aged 18-30 years in good health.

The gene calls are TRBV6-5 and TRBJ2-3, with 10 bases aligning to TRBD2. CDR1 is MNHEY, CDR2 SVGAGI, per germline. This CDR3 contains 15 residues. V trimming: 6 bases; J trimming: 5 bases; junction bases outside the gene matches: 8. The CDR3 sequence is CASSSTSGNVDTQYF. DNA for the CDR3: TGTGCCAGCAGCTCCACTAGCGGGAACGTAGATACGCAGTATTTT.

This chain joins TRBV11-2 and TRBJ2-5; 8 bases align to TRBD1. This CDR3 region has 13 residues. Germline-derived CDR1 and CDR2 are SGHAT and FQNNGV. V dropped 5 bases and J dropped 6; count of bases not matched to a gene: 5. The CDR3 sequence: CASSPGQGQTQYF. The CDR3 DNA reads as TGTGCCAGCAGCCCTGGACAGGGACAGACCCAGTACTTC.

The CDR3 reads CASSGRTENNEQFF. The DNA of the CDR3 is TGTGCCAGCAGTGGACGGACCGAAAACAATGAGCAGTTCTTC. The V gene is TRBV2, the J gene TRBJ2-1; no reliable D call. The germline V gene encodes CDR1 SNHLY and CDR2 FYNNEI. The CDR3 covers 14 residues. The V end lost 4 bases, the J end lost 5 bases, and 12 bases lay between the germline ends.

The gene calls are TRBV13 and TRBJ2-5; TRBD1 aligns across 9 bases. V shed 7 bases and J 3 bases; nucleotides not matched to a gene: 3. This CDR3 spans 13 amino acids. Germline assignment: CDR1 PRHDT and CDR2 FYEKMQ (reference sequence). Written as DNA, the CDR3 is TGTGCCAGCACCGACAGGGGGGAAGAGACCCAGTACTTC. Translated: CASTDRGEETQYF.